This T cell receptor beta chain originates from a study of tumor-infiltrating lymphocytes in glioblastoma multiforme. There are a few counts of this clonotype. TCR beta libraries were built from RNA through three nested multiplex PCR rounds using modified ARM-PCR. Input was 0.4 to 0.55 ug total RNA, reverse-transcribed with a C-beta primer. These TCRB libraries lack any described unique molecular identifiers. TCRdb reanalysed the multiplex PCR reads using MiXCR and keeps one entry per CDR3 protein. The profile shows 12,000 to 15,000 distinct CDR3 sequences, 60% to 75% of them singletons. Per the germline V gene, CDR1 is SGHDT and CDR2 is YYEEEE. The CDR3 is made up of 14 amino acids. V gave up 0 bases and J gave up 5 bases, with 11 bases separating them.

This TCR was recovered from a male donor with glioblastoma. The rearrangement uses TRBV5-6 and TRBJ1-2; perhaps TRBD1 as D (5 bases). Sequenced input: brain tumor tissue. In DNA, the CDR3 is TGTGCCAGCAGCTTGGAACAGGATCTTTATGGCTACACCTTC. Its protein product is CASSLEQDLYGYTF.